The 23 T cell receptor beta chains below come from one sample, sequenced in a study of B cell selection in AIRE deficiency. Sorted regulatory T cells were CD4-positive, CD25-high and CD127-low or negative. Repertoires were generated with immunoSEQ multiplex PCR, while TCRdb's copy carries only in-frame clones and drops some. The data contain 20,000 to 30,000 clones, about 90% of them singletons. Material for sequencing was CD4+CD25+ Tregs sorted from PBMCs. Receptors were obtained from a human donor in good health.

This clone was picked up one time. The chain is built from TRBV4-2 and TRBJ1-2; no reliable D call. The CDR3 extends over 13 amino acids. Germline V gene sequence: CDR1 LGHNA, CDR2 YNFKEQ. Trimming pared 0 bases from V and 8 bases from J, leaving 10 bases between. The CDR3: CASSQEGWEGYTF. CDR3 in DNA: TGTGCCAGCAGCCAAGAGGGGTGGGAAGGCTACACCTTC.

This chain links TRBV2 with TRBJ2-7; the D gene could be TRBD1 or TRBD2 (5 bases each). Trimming took 7 bases from V and 3 from J, leaving 10 bases between them. The CDR3 consists of 12 residues. Germline V gives CDR1 SNHLY, CDR2 FYNNEI. As DNA, the CDR3 is TGTGCCAGCAAGGAGGACAACTACGAGCAGTACTTC. This gives the protein CASKEDNYEQYF.

The chain carries TRBV21-1 and TRBJ1-1; the table's D call TRBD1 went unverified against the DNA. TRBV21-1 is recorded as a pseudogene. The CDR3 is 15 residues long. CDR3 loop: CASSPRGRGRSEAFF. The CDR3 coding sequence is TGTGCCAGCAGCCCCAGAGGCAGGGGGCGAAGTGAAGCTTTCTTT.

The chain joins TRBV4-1 to TRBJ1-5; possibly TRBD1 for D (5 bases). V was clipped by 1 base and J by 7 bases, with 11 bases between them. CDR1 and CDR2 from the germline V gene are MGHRA and YSYEKL. The CDR3 is made up of 14 amino acids. CDR3 protein: CASSQGEGKQPQHF. CDR3 coding DNA: TGCGCCAGCAGCCAAGGGGAGGGGAAACAGCCCCAGCATTTT.

The chain links TRBV27 to TRBJ1-6; D call uncertain. Deletions cut 8 bases from V and 7 bases from J, with 12 bases between. There are 13 residues in the CDR3. The germline V gene encodes CDR1 MNHEY and CDR2 SMNVEV (reference sequence). The CDR3 coding sequence is TGTGCCAGCCGCACGCTAGACAATTCACCCCTCCACTTT. This gives the protein CASRTLDNSPLHF.

The CDR3 sequence is CATSRDKGGDAFF. CDR3 DNA sequence: TGTGCCACCAGCAGAGATAAAGGGGGCGACGCTTTCTTT. The chain uses TRBV15 and TRBJ1-1, with 7 bases lining up with TRBD1. Germline trimming cut 0 bases from V and 11 bases from J; bases unmatched to any gene: 6. Germline CDR1 and CDR2: LNHNV and YYDKDF (reference sequence). The CDR3 spans 13 residues. The full variable domain, rest sourced from reference TRBV15 and TRBJ1-1, is DAMVIQNPRYQVTQFGKPVTLSCSQTLNHNVMYWYQQKSSQAPKLLFHYYDKDFNNEADTPDNFQSRRPNTSFCFLDIRSPGLGDTAMYLCATSRDKGGDAFFGQGTRLTVV.

This clone came up once. This chain uses TRBV7-2 with TRBJ2-2; no reliable D call. Germline V lookup: CDR1 SGHTA, CDR2 FQGNSA. The CDR3 consists of 14 residues. Trimming removed 0 bases from V and 3 bases from J, with 5 bases in between. The CDR3 region is CASSLARYTGELFF. CDR3 sequence (DNA): TGTGCCAGCAGCTTAGCGCGGTACACCGGGGAGCTGTTTTTT.

The chain has TRBV15 and TRBJ1-1; 9 bases fit TRBD1. This CDR3 comprises 17 residues. In germline, CDR1 is LNHNV, CDR2 YYDKDF (reference sequence). The ends lost 3 bases at V and 1 base at J; junction bases unmatched: 9. In nucleotides, the CDR3 is TGTGCCACCAGCAGCAGAAACAGGGGGCCTCGGAACACTGAAGCTTTCTTT. This encodes CATSSRNRGPRNTEAFF.

The V and J genes are TRBV7-8 and TRBJ1-6; TRBD1 matches at 8 bases. The germline gives CDR1 SGHVS, CDR2 FQNEAQ. Trimming took 5 bases from V and 0 from J; bases not matched to a gene: 9. CDR3 length: 18 amino acids. The CDR3 DNA is TGTGCCAGCAGCCCCCGGGCAGGGGGCTACTCCTATAATTCACCCCTCCACTTT. It encodes CASSPRAGGYSYNSPLHF.

The V and J genes are TRBV6-5 and TRBJ2-2; D ambiguous. Trimming left V 2 bases short and J 4 bases short, with 11 bases between. The CDR3 sequence is 15 residues long. From germline, CDR1 is MNHEY and CDR2 SVGAGI. The CDR3 sequence: CASSYQAGVTGELFF. In nucleotides, the CDR3 is TGTGCCAGCAGTTACCAAGCTGGGGTCACCGGGGAGCTGTTTTTT.

The chain has TRBV19 and TRBJ1-2; 9 bases align to TRBD1. The CDR3 length is 14 residues. V was clipped by 9 bases and J by 4 bases; unmatched bases: 9. Germline loops: CDR1 LNHDA, CDR2 SQIVND (reference sequence). CDR3 sequence: CASIPGQGRYGYTF. The DNA for the CDR3 is TGTGCCAGCATTCCGGGACAGGGTCGCTATGGCTACACCTTC.

The chain employs TRBV28 and TRBJ1-2; 9 nucleotides match TRBD1. The junction had 6 bases not matched to a gene; V was cut back by 6 bases and J by 7 bases. In germline, CDR1 is MDHEN, CDR2 SYDVKM. The CDR3 has 13 amino acids. CDR3 protein: CASRRDRVSGYTF. In DNA form, the CDR3 reads TGTGCCAGCAGAAGGGACAGGGTGAGTGGCTACACCTTC.

The chain combines TRBV7-9 with TRBJ1-1; D perhaps matches TRBD1 (6 bases). The V gene's germline CDR1 is SEHNR and CDR2 FQNEAQ (reference sequence). V was pared by 3 bases and J by 2 bases, with 19 bases between. The CDR3 spans 17 residues. The CDR3 sequence is CASSFSIDRSINTEAFF. CDR3 DNA: TGTGCCAGCAGCTTCTCTATCGACAGGTCAATCAACACTGAAGCTTTCTTT.

The chain uses TRBV7-3 and TRBJ1-1; D not resolved. This CDR3 region has 13 residues. Trimming took 6 bases from V and 0 from J, leaving 8 bases between them. The germline CDR1 and CDR2 sequences are SGHTA and FQGTGA. CDR3 sequence: CASREQLNTEAFF. CDR3 sequence (DNA): TGTGCCAGCAGGGAACAGTTGAACACTGAAGCTTTCTTT.

The chain joins TRBV9 to TRBJ2-5; D is tentatively TRBD1 or TRBD2 (5 bases each). The germline V gene encodes CDR1 SGDLS and CDR2 YYNGEE. V shed 2 bases and J shed 2 bases, with 13 bases lying between them. This CDR3 is built from 15 residues. The CDR3 bases are TGTGCCAGCAGCGTCGCACCGGGACGGCAAGAGACCCAGTACTTC. Translated, it gives CASSVAPGRQETQYF.

V usage is TRBV9 and J usage is TRBJ1-2; D remains unclear. V gave up 0 bases and J gave up 0 bases, with 9 bases separating them. CDR1 SGDLS and CDR2 YYNGEE come from the germline V gene. The length of the CDR3 is 15 residues. The CDR3 region has the DNA TGTGCCAGCAGCGTAGGGGCAGTTACTAACTATGGCTACACCTTC. Its protein product is CASSVGAVTNYGYTF.

The chain employs TRBV6-1 and TRBJ2-2; possibly TRBD1 for D (5 bases). The CDR3 extends over 15 amino acids. CDR1 MNHNS and CDR2 SASEGT come from the germline V gene. Trimming removed 2 bases from V and 0 bases from J, with 7 bases in between. CDR3 coding DNA: TGTGCCAGCAGTGAAAGCAGGGCGAACACCGGGGAGCTGTTTTTT. Its translation: CASSESRANTGELFF.

On this clone itself: One junction end disagrees with the germline gene, perhaps due to a read error. The CDR3 DNA reads as TGTGCCAGCAGTGACAGGGATAATTCACCCCTCCACTTT. Encoded protein: CASSDRDNSPLHF. The rearrangement links TRBV10-3 to TRBJ1-6, with TRBD1 matching over 7 bases. The V gene's germline CDR1 is ENHRY and CDR2 SYGVKD. The CDR3 is 13 residues long.

The V and J genes are TRBV6-6 and TRBJ1-4; possibly TRBD1 for D (5 bases). Germline V CDR1 and CDR2: MNHNY, SVGAGI (reference sequence). V lost 5 bases, J lost 8 bases, and 18 bases lay in between. This CDR3 contains 15 residues. CDR3 nucleotide sequence: TGTGCCAGCAGTGGGGGATGGGCCCTGGGGGAAAAACTGTTTTTT. Its protein is CASSGGWALGEKLFF.

The chain recombines TRBV10-3 with TRBJ2-2; D is unresolved. V was trimmed by 7 bases and J by 4 bases, leaving 13 bases between them. Germline CDR1 ENHRY, CDR2 SYGVKD. The CDR3 sequence is 14 residues long. As DNA, the CDR3 is TGTGCCATCAACCCCGGGCACTCCACCGGGGAGCTGTTTTTT. Amino acids: CAINPGHSTGELFF.

This clone was seen only a few times. The rearrangement joins TRBV6-5 to TRBJ2-7; 8 bases fit TRBD1. Germline V gives CDR1 MNHEY, CDR2 SVGAGI. The trim removed 7 bases at V and 6 bases at J, leaving 8 bases unmatched. CDR3 length equals 13 residues. CDR3 protein: CASIPRGRFEQYF. The CDR3 nucleotides read TGTGCCAGCATCCCCAGGGGGCGCTTCGAGCAGTACTTC.

In its sample, this clone was seen once. The chain couples TRBV6-1 to TRBJ2-3, with 7 bases that match TRBD1. From germline, CDR1 is MNHNS and CDR2 SASEGT. CDR3 length equals 13 residues. Trimming took 8 bases from V and 4 from J; bases not matched to a gene: 6. For the CDR3, the DNA is TGTGCCAGCGCTGACAGGGCCCCAGATACGCAGTATTTT. Protein sequence: CASADRAPDTQYF.

The chain uses TRBV27 and TRBJ2-2; either TRBD1 or TRBD2 may fit D (6 bases each). This CDR3 region has 14 residues. Germline V gene lookup returns CDR1 MNHEY and CDR2 SMNVEV (reference sequence). V dropped 2 bases and J dropped 7 bases, with 11 bases sitting between them. CDR3 nucleotide sequence: TGTGCCAGCAGTTTACGGGGGCAAGACGGGGAGCTGTTTTTT. Translation: CASSLRGQDGELFF.